This T cell receptor (beta chain) is drawn from a study of shared clonotypes between healthy human individuals. CDR3 length: 14 residues. V was trimmed by 1 base and J by 1 base, leaving 7 bases between them. Germline V CDR1 and CDR2: SGHAT, FQNNGV. TCRdb's table, derived via immunoSEQ multiplex PCR, lists solely in-frame clones and lacks some. The sample contains some 1.4 million clones, 95% to 97% of which appear only once. Each sample came from a Caucasian adult donor living in Nashville, Tennessee. CD4+ cells yielded CD45RA+ naive and CD45RA-negative memory subsets. The sample was naive CD4+ T cells sorted from blood. The subset: CD45RA+ positively selected. V usage is TRBV11-2 and J usage is TRBJ2-5; no clear D gene. The receptor was derived from a man aged 30 to 39 in good health. CDR3 DNA: TGTGCCAGCAGCTTAGTCGGCTCCCAAGAGACCCAGTACTTC. Its protein product is CASSLVGSQETQYF.